The 11 T cell receptor beta chains below come from one sample, sequenced in a study of PD-L1 blockade in urothelial cancer (dated 2017 in TCRdb). Libraries came from the immunoSEQ multiplex PCR assay. This is the immuneACCESS table as TCRdb keeps it, with only in-frame sequences that have V and J called. A part of the clones is gone; compared with another copy, unresolved V genes explain less than half, and the rest is unexplained. In all, the sample holds just over 50,000 clones, and approximately 80% of those were seen once. The leading ten clones occupy more than 3.5% of the sample. Specimen: PBMCs, collected around atezolizumab (anti-PD-L1) treatment. The receptors stem from a man between 70 and 80 years old with urothelial cancer.

This clone was found once. V and J are TRBV9 and TRBJ2-3; D not resolved. Germline V gene sequence: CDR1 SGDLS, CDR2 YYNGEE. V lost 0 bases and J lost 2, with 13 bases in between. The CDR3 runs to 16 residues. This chain's CDR3 is CASSVGHRSLTDTQYF. CDR3 coding DNA: TGTGCCAGCAGCGTAGGCCACCGGAGTCTCACAGATACGCAGTATTTT.

The CDR3 bases are TGTGCCAGCAGCTCTAGCGGGAGCACAGATACGCAGTATTTT. This codes for CASSSSGSTDTQYF. The chain uses TRBV7-6 and TRBJ2-3, with 8 bases lining up with TRBD2. The CDR3 is 14 amino acids. CDR1 SGHVS and CDR2 FNYEAQ come from the germline V gene. Trimming took 4 bases from V and 0 from J; bases not matched to a gene: 0.

This clone has more than one count but fewer than ten. This sequence joins TRBV7-2 and TRBJ2-5; 9 positions match TRBD2. Germline V gene data show CDR1 as SGHTA and CDR2 as FQGNSA. The V segment lost 1 base and the J segment 2 bases; nucleotides outside the gene matches: 8. The CDR3 totals 17 residues. CDR3 in DNA: TGTGCCAGCAGCTTAGGGGCCTCTAGCGGGGTTCAAGAGACCCAGTACTTC. Its protein product is CASSLGASSGVQETQYF.

CDR3 residues: CASGPRLQETQYF. The CDR3 DNA follows: TGTGCCAGTGGCCCTAGGCTACAAGAGACCCAGTACTTC. The chain couples TRBV19 to TRBJ2-5; unclear D gene. The CDR3 is 13 amino acids. Trimming left V 8 bases short and J 2 bases short, with 12 bases between. CDR1 is LNHDA, CDR2 SQIVND, per germline (reference sequence).

CDR3 in amino acids: CASSLLGAGGLIDTQYF. The CDR3 DNA follows: TGTGCCAGCAGCTTATTAGGAGCGGGGGGGTTGATAGATACGCAGTATTTT. The chain carries TRBV7-8 and TRBJ2-3; 10 nucleotides agree with TRBD2. The CDR3 is made up of 17 amino acids. CDR1 and CDR2 (germline): SGHVS, FQNEAQ. Trimming removed 2 bases from V and 5 bases from J; junction bases left unmatched: 10.

This chain connects TRBV7-6 to TRBJ2-7; D is undetermined. CDR1 is SGHVS, CDR2 FNYEAQ, per germline. Between the trimmed V and J ends, which lost 1 base and 0 bases, there was a span of 10 bases. The CDR3 totals 15 residues. The CDR3 here is CASSLGVESSYEQYF. The CDR3 nucleotides are TGTGCCAGCAGCTTAGGCGTAGAGAGCTCCTACGAGCAGTACTTC.

The rearrangement joins TRBV6-5 to TRBJ2-7; D might be TRBD2 (6 bases). Trimming cost V 5 bases and J 11 bases, with 16 bases left between them. The CDR3 is 12 residues long. Germline CDR1 reads MNHEY; CDR2 reads SVGAGI. The CDR3 DNA is TGTGCCAGCAGTGAGAGGAGGGGACGAAAGTACTTC. Residues: CASSERRGRKYF.

The CDR3 loop reads CASSGGTSGVRTQYF. CDR3 nucleotides: TGTGCCAGCAGTGGCGGTACTAGCGGGGTGCGGACCCAGTACTTC. The chain combines TRBV5-6 with TRBJ2-5; 10 bases align to TRBD2. Trimming at V came to 5 bases and at J to 7 bases, leaving 11 bases not matched to a gene. This CDR3 spans 15 amino acids. CDR1 is SGHDT, CDR2 YYEEEE, per germline.

The chain carries TRBV2 and TRBJ2-6, with D maybe TRBD2 (6 bases). The CDR3 sequence is 13 residues long. Trimming stripped 4 bases from V and 9 bases from J, with 10 bases between. Germline CDR1 SNHLY, CDR2 FYNNEI. This CDR3 is CASSGGLFNVLTF. CDR3 DNA sequence: TGTGCCAGCAGTGGGGGACTTTTCAACGTCCTGACTTTC.

The rearrangement uses TRBV7-2 and TRBJ2-5, with D unclear. V lost 4 bases to trimming and J lost 7 bases, with 22 bases between them. CDR1 is SGHTA and CDR2 is FQGNSA in the germline V gene. The CDR3 is 16 amino acids. CDR3 DNA sequence: TGTGCCAGCAGCTACAACCGACCGGCCTCTTCGGGGACCCAGTACTTC. Encoded protein: CASSYNRPASSGTQYF.

The chain is built from TRBV5-6 and TRBJ1-2, with 7 nucleotides matching TRBD1. V shed 4 bases, J shed 6 bases, and the junction held 6 bases outside the gene matches. The CDR3 is 13 amino acids. Per germline, CDR1 SGHDT and CDR2 YYEEEE. CDR3: CASSLTGEDGYTF. The DNA of the CDR3 is TGTGCCAGCAGCCTCACAGGGGAAGATGGCTACACCTTC. The full variable domain, rest sourced from reference TRBV5-6 and TRBJ1-2, is DAGVTQSPTHLIKTRGQQVTLRCSPKSGHDTVSWYQQALGQGPQFIFQYYEEEERQRGNFPDRFSGHQFPNYSSELNVNALLLGDSALYLCASSLTGEDGYTFGSGTRLTVV.